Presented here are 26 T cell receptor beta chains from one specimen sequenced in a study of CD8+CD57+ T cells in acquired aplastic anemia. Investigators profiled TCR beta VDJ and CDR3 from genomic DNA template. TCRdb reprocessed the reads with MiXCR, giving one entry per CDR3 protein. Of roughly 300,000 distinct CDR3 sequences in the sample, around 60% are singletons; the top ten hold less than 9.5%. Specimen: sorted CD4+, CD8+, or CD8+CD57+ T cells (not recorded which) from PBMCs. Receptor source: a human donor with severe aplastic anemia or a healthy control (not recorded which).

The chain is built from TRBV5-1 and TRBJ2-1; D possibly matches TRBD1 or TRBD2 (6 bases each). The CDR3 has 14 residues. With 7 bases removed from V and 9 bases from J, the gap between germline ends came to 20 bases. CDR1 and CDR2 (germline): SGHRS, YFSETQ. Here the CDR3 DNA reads TGCGCCAGCTCGTCGGCAGGGGCCGGGGGTGAGCAGTTCTTC. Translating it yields CASSSAGAGGEQFF.

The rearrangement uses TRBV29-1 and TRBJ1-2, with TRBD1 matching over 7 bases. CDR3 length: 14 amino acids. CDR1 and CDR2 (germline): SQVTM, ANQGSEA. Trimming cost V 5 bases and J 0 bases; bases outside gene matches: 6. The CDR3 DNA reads TGCAGCGTTCCCAGGGGGTTCCCTAACTATGGCTACACCTTC. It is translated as CSVPRGFPNYGYTF.

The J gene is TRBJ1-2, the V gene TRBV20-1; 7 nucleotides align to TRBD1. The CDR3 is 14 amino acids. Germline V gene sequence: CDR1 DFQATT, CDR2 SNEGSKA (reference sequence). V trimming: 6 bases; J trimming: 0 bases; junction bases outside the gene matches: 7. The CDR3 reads CSATGTVTNYGYTF. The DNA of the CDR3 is TGCAGTGCCACCGGGACAGTAACTAACTATGGCTACACCTTC.

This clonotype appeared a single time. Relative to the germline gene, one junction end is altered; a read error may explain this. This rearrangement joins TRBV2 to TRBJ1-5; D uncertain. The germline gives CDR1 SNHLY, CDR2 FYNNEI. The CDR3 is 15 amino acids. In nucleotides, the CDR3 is TGTGCCAGCAGAGGAATAGCCTATAGCAATCAGCCCCAGCAGTTT. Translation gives CASRGIAYSNQPQQF. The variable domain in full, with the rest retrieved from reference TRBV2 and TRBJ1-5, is EPEVTQTPSHQVTQMGQEVILRCVPISNHLYFYWYRQILGQKVEFLVSFYNNEISEKSEIFDDQFSVERPDGSNFTLKIRSTKLEDSAMYFCASRGIAYSNQPQQFGDGTRLSIL.

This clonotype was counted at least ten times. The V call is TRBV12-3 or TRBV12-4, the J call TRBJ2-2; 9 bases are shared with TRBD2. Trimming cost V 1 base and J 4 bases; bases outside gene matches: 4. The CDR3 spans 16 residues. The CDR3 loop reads CASSLGAGGRTGELFF. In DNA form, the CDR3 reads TGTGCCAGCAGTTTAGGAGCGGGGGGACGCACCGGGGAGCTGTTTTTT.

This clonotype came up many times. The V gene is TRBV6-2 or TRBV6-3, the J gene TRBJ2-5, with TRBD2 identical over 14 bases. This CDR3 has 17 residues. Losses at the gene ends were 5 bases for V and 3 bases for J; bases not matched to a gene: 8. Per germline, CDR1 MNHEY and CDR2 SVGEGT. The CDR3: CASSQPGLAGVKETQYF. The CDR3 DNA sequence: TGTGCCAGCAGTCAACCGGGACTAGCGGGGGTAAAAGAGACCCAGTACTTC.

The CDR3 region is CASSLASTTGYSNQPQHF. The CDR3 coding sequence is TGTGCCAGCAGCTTAGCCTCGACGACAGGCTATAGCAATCAGCCCCAGCATTTT. The chain carries TRBV11-2 and TRBJ1-5; TRBD1 might be the D (6 bases). CDR1 is SGHAT and CDR2 is FQNNGV in the germline V gene. V lost 1 base and J 0 bases, leaving 16 bases between the germline ends. The CDR3 sequence is 18 residues long.

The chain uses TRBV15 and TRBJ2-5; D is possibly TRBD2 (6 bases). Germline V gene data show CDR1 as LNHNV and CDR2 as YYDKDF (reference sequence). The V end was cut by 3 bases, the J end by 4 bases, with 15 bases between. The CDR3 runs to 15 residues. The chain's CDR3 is CATSRGGRDLETQYF. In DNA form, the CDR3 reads TGTGCCACCAGCAGGGGGGGACGGGATCTAGAGACCCAGTACTTC.

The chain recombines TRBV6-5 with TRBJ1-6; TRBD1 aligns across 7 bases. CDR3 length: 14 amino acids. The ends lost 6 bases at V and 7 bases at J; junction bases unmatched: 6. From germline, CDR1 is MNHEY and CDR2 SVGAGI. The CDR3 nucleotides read TGTGCCAGCAGCCTGACAGGGAGCAATTCACCCCTCCACTTT. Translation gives CASSLTGSNSPLHF.

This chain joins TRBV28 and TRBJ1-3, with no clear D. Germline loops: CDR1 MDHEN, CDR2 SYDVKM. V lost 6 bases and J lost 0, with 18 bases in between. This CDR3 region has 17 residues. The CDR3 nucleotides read TGTGCCAGCAGCACTACGGAGTGGGCAATCTCTGGAAACACCATATATTTT. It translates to CASSTTEWAISGNTIYF.

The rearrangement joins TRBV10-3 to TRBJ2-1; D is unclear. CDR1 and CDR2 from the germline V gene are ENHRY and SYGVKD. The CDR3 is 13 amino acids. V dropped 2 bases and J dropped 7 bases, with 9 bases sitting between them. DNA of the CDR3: TGTGCCATCAGTGAGGACTTTGAGAATGAGCAGTTCTTC. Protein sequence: CAISEDFENEQFF.

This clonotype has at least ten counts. CDR3 loop: CSARVQGAQPQHF. The DNA of the CDR3 is TGCAGTGCTAGAGTGCAGGGGGCACAGCCCCAGCATTTT. The rearrangement uses TRBV20-1 and TRBJ1-5, with 8 bases that match TRBD1. This CDR3 is built from 13 residues. Germline V CDR1 and CDR2: DFQATT, SNEGSKA (reference sequence). Germline trimming cut 1 base from V and 7 bases from J; bases unmatched to any gene: 3.

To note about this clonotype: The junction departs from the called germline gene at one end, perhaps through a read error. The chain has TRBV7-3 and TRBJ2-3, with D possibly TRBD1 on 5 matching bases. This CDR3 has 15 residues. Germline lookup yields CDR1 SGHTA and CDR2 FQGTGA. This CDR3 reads CASSSVGVPTDKQYF. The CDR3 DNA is TGTGCCAGCAGCTCCGTAGGGGTCCCCACAGATAAGCAGTATTTT.

The CDR3: CASSLSTSGGLRVETQYF. CDR3 sequence (DNA): TGTGCCAGCAGCTTGTCGACTAGCGGGGGGCTGAGGGTGGAGACCCAGTACTTC. The chain combines TRBV7-2 with TRBJ2-5; 13 bases are shared with TRBD2. V was pared by 3 bases and J by 5 bases, with 12 bases of the junction left unmatched. Per the germline V gene, CDR1 is SGHTA and CDR2 is FQGNSA. The CDR3 length is 18 residues.

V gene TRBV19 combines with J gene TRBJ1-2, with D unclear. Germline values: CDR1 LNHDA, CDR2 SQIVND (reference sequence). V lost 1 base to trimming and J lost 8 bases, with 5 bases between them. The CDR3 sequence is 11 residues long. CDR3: CASSIGGGYTF. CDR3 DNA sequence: TGTGCCAGTAGTATAGGTGGGGGCTACACCTTC.

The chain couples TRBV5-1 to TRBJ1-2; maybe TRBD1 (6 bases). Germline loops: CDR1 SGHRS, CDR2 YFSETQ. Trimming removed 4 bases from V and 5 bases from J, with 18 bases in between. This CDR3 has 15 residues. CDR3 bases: TGCGCCAGCAGCCAAGGACAGCTCGACTTTTATGGCTACACCTTC. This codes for CASSQGQLDFYGYTF.

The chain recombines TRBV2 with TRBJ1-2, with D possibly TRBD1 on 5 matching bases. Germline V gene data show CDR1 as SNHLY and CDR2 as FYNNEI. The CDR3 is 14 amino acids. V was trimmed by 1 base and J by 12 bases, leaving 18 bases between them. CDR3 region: CASSEGGRDPVDTF. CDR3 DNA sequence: TGTGCCAGCAGTGAAGGAGGCCGGGACCCGGTCGACACCTTC.

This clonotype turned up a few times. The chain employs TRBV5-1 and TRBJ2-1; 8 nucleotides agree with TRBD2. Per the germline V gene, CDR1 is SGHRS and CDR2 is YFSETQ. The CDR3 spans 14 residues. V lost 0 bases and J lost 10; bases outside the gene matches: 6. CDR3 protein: CASSLAGTSEEQFF. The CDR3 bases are TGCGCCAGCAGCTTGGCCGGGACTAGTGAGGAGCAGTTCTTC.

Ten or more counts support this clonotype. The CDR3 DNA reads as TGCAGTGCTAGCCCCCCCGGACGAGGCCCGCTCTATGGCTACACCTTC. Translated, it gives CSASPPGRGPLYGYTF. V gene TRBV20-1 combines with J gene TRBJ1-2; D is uncertain. Trimming pared 3 bases from V and 4 bases from J, leaving 21 bases between. Germline-derived CDR1 and CDR2 are DFQATT and SNEGSKA (reference sequence). The CDR3 length is 16 residues.

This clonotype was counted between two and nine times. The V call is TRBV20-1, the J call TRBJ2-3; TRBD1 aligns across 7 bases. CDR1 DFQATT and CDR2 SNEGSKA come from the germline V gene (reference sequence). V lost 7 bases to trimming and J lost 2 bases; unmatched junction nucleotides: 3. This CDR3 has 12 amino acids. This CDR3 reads CSGTGLTDTQYF. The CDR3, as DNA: TGCAGTGGGACAGGTCTCACAGATACGCAGTATTTT.

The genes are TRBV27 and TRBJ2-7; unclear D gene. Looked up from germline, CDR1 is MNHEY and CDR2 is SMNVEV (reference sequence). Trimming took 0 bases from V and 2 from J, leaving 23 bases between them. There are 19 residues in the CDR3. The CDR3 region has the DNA TGTGCCAGCAGTTTATCGTACCCCGGCGCCGGGTTGTGGGCCTACGAGCAGTACTTC. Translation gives CASSLSYPGAGLWAYEQYF.

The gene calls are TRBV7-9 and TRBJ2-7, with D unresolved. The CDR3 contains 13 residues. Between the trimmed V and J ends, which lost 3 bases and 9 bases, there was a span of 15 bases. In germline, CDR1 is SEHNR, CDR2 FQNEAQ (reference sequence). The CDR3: CASSFIGAHGQYF. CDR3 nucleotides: TGTGCCAGCAGCTTTATAGGTGCCCACGGGCAGTACTTC.

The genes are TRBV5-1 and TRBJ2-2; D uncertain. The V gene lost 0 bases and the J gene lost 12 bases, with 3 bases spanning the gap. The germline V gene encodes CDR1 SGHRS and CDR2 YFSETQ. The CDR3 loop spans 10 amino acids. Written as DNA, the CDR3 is TGCGCCAGCAGCTTGGCACAGCTGTTTTTT. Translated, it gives CASSLAQLFF.

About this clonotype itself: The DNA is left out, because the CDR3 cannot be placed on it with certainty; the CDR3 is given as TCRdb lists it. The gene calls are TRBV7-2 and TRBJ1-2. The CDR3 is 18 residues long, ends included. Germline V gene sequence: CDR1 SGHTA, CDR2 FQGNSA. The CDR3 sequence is CASSFYICGIRNTYGYTF.

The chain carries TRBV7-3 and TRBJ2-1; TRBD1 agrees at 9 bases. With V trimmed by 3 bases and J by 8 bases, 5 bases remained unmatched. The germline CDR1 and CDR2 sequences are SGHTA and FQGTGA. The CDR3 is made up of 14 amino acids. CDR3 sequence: CASSFGTGYDEQFF. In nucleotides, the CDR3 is TGTGCCAGCAGCTTCGGGACAGGGTACGATGAGCAGTTCTTC.

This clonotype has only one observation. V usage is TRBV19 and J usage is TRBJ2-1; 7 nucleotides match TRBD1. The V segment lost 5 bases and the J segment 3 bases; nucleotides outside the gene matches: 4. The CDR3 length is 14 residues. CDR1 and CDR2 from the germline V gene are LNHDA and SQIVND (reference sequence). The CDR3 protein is CASSPGQFYNEQFF. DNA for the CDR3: TGTGCCAGTAGTCCGGGACAGTTCTACAATGAGCAGTTCTTC.